These T cell receptor beta chains were read from a single sample in a study of cytomegalovirus exposure and HLA in healthy donors. Clones were read by immunoSEQ multiplex PCR, and TCRdb kept only the in-frame ones, dropping some. The table shows some 100,000 clones, with less than 85% occurring only once. The sample consisted of PBMCs. The receptors stem from a man aged 50 to 60 in good health and CMV-seropositive. Each CDR3 is given with its conserved first and last residue. D genes are given only for firm matches. Size values are once, few and many counts, or a class for expanded clones, and some rows have none.

v_call: TRBV18
d_call: NA
clone_size: few
cdr3_length: 13
j_call: TRBJ1-2
cdr3_nt: TGTGCCAGCTCACCGCAGGGTTTAGACGGCTACACCTTC
cdr3_aa: CASSPQGLDGYTF

v_call: TRBV18
d_call: TRBD2
clone_size: NA
cdr3_length: 18
j_call: TRBJ2-5
cdr3_nt: TGTGCCAGCTCACCCACGACAGGTTTGAGCGGGAGGACAGAGACCCAGTACTTC
cdr3_aa: CASSPTTGLSGRTETQYF

v_call: TRBV6-5
d_call: NA
clone_size: NA
cdr3_length: 13
j_call: TRBJ1-2
cdr3_nt: TGTGCCAGCAGCTTGGACAGTGTTTATGGCTACACCTTC
cdr3_aa: CASSLDSVYGYTF

v_call: TRBV4-3
d_call: NA
clone_size: few
cdr3_length: 16
j_call: TRBJ1-5
cdr3_nt: TGCGCCAGCAGCCAAGATAGTACAGGTAGTGGGATGCCCCAGCATTTT
cdr3_aa: CASSQDSTGSGMPQHF

v_call: TRBV6-5
d_call: TRBD1
clone_size: NA
cdr3_length: 14
j_call: TRBJ1-1
cdr3_nt: TGTGCCAGCAGAAGGACAGGGACGAACGCTGAAGCTTTCTTT
cdr3_aa: CASRRTGTNAEAFF

v_call: TRBV19
d_call: NA
clone_size: once
cdr3_length: 13
j_call: TRBJ2-2
cdr3_nt: TGTGCCAGTAGTATCCCGGGTCCCGGGGAGCTGTTTTTT
cdr3_aa: CASSIPGPGELFF

v_call: TRBV6-1
d_call: TRBD2
clone_size: once
cdr3_length: 15
j_call: TRBJ2-7
cdr3_nt: TGTGCCAGCAGTGAACAACCTAGCGGGAACTACGAGCAGTACTTC
cdr3_aa: CASSEQPSGNYEQYF

v_call: TRBV19
d_call: TRBD1
clone_size: NA
cdr3_length: 14
j_call: TRBJ2-2
cdr3_nt: TGTGCCAGTTTCGACAGGGTTGGCACCGGGGAGCTGTTTTTT
cdr3_aa: CASFDRVGTGELFF

v_call: TRBV9
d_call: TRBD2
clone_size: NA
cdr3_length: 14
j_call: TRBJ2-7
cdr3_nt: TGTGCCAGCAGCGTAGGCGGACTAGCGGGGGAGCAGTACTTC
cdr3_aa: CASSVGGLAGEQYF

v_call: TRBV5-1
d_call: TRBD1
clone_size: few
cdr3_length: 19
j_call: TRBJ2-6
cdr3_nt: TGCGCCAGCAGCGTGCAACCGGGACAGGTGTTCTCTGGGGCCAACGTCCTGACTTTC
cdr3_aa: CASSVQPGQVFSGANVLTF

v_call: TRBV6-6
d_call: NA
clone_size: NA
cdr3_length: 14
j_call: TRBJ2-7
cdr3_nt: TGTGCCAGCAGTTACTTCGGCGAGGCCTACGAGCAGTACTTC
cdr3_aa: CASSYFGEAYEQYF

v_call: TRBV2
d_call: TRBD2
clone_size: NA
cdr3_length: 15
j_call: TRBJ2-3
cdr3_nt: TGTGCCATCCTATGGGCTAGCGGGGGCACAGATACGCAGTATTTT
cdr3_aa: CAILWASGGTDTQYF

v_call: TRBV7-9
d_call: NA
clone_size: NA
cdr3_length: 11
j_call: TRBJ1-1
cdr3_nt: TGTGCCAGCAGGGGGGGAACTGAAGCTTTCTTT
cdr3_aa: CASRGGTEAFF

v_call: TRBV7-9
d_call: NA
clone_size: few
cdr3_length: 19
j_call: TRBJ2-6
cdr3_nt: TGTGCCAGCAGCTCTAGTAGATCCTTACCGCTCTCTGGGGCCAACGTCCTGACTTTC
cdr3_aa: CASSSSRSLPLSGANVLTF

v_call: TRBV6-5
d_call: TRBD2
clone_size: once
cdr3_length: 15
j_call: TRBJ2-1
cdr3_nt: TGTGCCAGCAGTTACTCTGGGGGGGGGTACAATGAGCAGTTCTTC
cdr3_aa: CASSYSGGGYNEQFF

v_call: TRBV27
d_call: TRBD1
clone_size: NA
cdr3_length: 14
j_call: TRBJ2-7
cdr3_nt: TGTGCCAGCAGTTTATCAGGGACAGTCTACGAGCAGTACTTC
cdr3_aa: CASSLSGTVYEQYF

v_call: TRBV7-2
d_call: NA
clone_size: NA
cdr3_length: 13
j_call: TRBJ1-5
cdr3_nt: TGTGCCAGCAGCTTGGCCCTCGCCCAGCCCCAGCATTTT
cdr3_aa: CASSLALAQPQHF

v_call: TRBV11-2
d_call: TRBD1
clone_size: NA
cdr3_length: 17
j_call: TRBJ2-3
cdr3_nt: TGTGCCAGCAGCCCCTGGACAGGGGAGGTCGGTACAGATACGCAGTATTTT
cdr3_aa: CASSPWTGEVGTDTQYF

v_call: TRBV14
d_call: NA
clone_size: NA
cdr3_length: 14
j_call: TRBJ2-3
cdr3_nt: TGTGCCAGCAGCCAGATGACAGGCCCAGATACGCAGTATTTT
cdr3_aa: CASSQMTGPDTQYF

v_call: TRBV25-1
d_call: TRBD1
clone_size: NA
cdr3_length: 16
j_call: TRBJ1-6
cdr3_nt: TGTGCCAGCAGTGAAAGAGGCAGGGGGGATAATTCACCCCTCCACTTT
cdr3_aa: CASSERGRGDNSPLHF

v_call: TRBV6-5
d_call: NA
clone_size: NA
cdr3_length: 15
j_call: TRBJ2-1
cdr3_nt: TGTGCCAGCAGTTACTCGGGCCTAGGGGGGGCTAGGGAGTTCTTC
cdr3_aa: CASSYSGLGGAREFF

v_call: TRBV6-6
d_call: TRBD1
clone_size: NA
cdr3_length: 14
j_call: TRBJ1-1
cdr3_nt: TGTGCCAGCAGCTCGACAGGGTCGACCACTGAAGCTTTCTTT
cdr3_aa: CASSSTGSTTEAFF

v_call: TRBV18
d_call: NA
clone_size: NA
cdr3_length: 12
j_call: TRBJ2-7
cdr3_nt: TGTGCCAGCTCACCACCGAGGGACGAGCAGTACTTC
cdr3_aa: CASSPPRDEQYF

v_call: TRBV6-4
d_call: TRBD1
clone_size: NA
cdr3_length: 15
j_call: TRBJ2-2
cdr3_nt: TGTGCCAGCAGTGACTCGACAGGGTTCACCGGGGAGCTGTTTTTT
cdr3_aa: CASSDSTGFTGELFF

v_call: TRBV11-3
d_call: NA
clone_size: once
cdr3_length: 14
j_call: TRBJ1-1
cdr3_nt: TGTGCCAGCAGCTTAGTAGGGGACACGACTGAAGCTTTCTTT
cdr3_aa: CASSLVGDTTEAFF

v_call: TRBV7-9
d_call: TRBD1
clone_size: NA
cdr3_length: 15
j_call: TRBJ2-1
cdr3_nt: TGTGCCAGCAGCCAAGGGACAGTGAATTACAATGAGCAGTTCTTC
cdr3_aa: CASSQGTVNYNEQFF

v_call: TRBV6-5
d_call: NA
clone_size: NA
cdr3_length: 15
j_call: TRBJ2-7
cdr3_nt: TGTGCCAGCAGTTACGTGGACGGGGACTCCTACGAGCAGTACTTC
cdr3_aa: CASSYVDGDSYEQYF

v_call: TRBV27
d_call: TRBD1
clone_size: few
cdr3_length: 15
j_call: TRBJ1-5
cdr3_nt: TGTGCCAGCAGGGGCCAGGGGGCTGGCGTTCAGCCCCAGCATTTT
cdr3_aa: CASRGQGAGVQPQHF

v_call: TRBV5-1
d_call: NA
clone_size: NA
cdr3_length: 15
j_call: TRBJ1-6
cdr3_nt: TGCGCCAGCAGCTTGGGCAGCGATGGCGCCTCACCCCTCCACTTT
cdr3_aa: CASSLGSDGASPLHF

v_call: TRBV4-1
d_call: NA
clone_size: NA
cdr3_length: 15
j_call: TRBJ2-7
cdr3_nt: TGCGCCAGCAGCCAACGTGTGGCGGGTACCTACGAGCAGTACTTC
cdr3_aa: CASSQRVAGTYEQYF

v_call: TRBV2
d_call: NA
clone_size: NA
cdr3_length: 12
j_call: TRBJ2-5
cdr3_nt: TGTGCCAGCAGCTATATCCAAGAGACCCAGTACTTC
cdr3_aa: CASSYIQETQYF

v_call: TRBV2
d_call: TRBD1
clone_size: NA
cdr3_length: 16
j_call: TRBJ2-1
cdr3_nt: TGTGCCAGCAGTGACCGGACAGGGAGCTCCTACAATGAGCAGTTCTTC
cdr3_aa: CASSDRTGSSYNEQFF

v_call: TRBV18
d_call: TRBD1
clone_size: NA
cdr3_length: 14
j_call: TRBJ2-7
cdr3_nt: TGTGCCAGCTCACTCGACAGGGGGCTCCACGAGCAGTACTTC
cdr3_aa: CASSLDRGLHEQYF

v_call: TRBV5-1
d_call: TRBD2
clone_size: once
cdr3_length: 14
j_call: TRBJ2-1
cdr3_nt: TGCGCCAGCAGCGAGGGCGGGAGGGACGGTGAGCAGTTCTTC
cdr3_aa: CASSEGGRDGEQFF

v_call: TRBV10-3
d_call: NA
clone_size: NA
cdr3_length: 10
j_call: TRBJ1-1
cdr3_nt: TGTGCCATCGGGGAGGCTGAAGCTTTCTTT
cdr3_aa: CAIGEAEAFF

v_call: TRBV11-2
d_call: TRBD1
clone_size: NA
cdr3_length: 14
j_call: TRBJ2-5
cdr3_nt: TGTGCCAGCAGCTTAGTTAGGGGGCGAGAGACCCAGTACTTC
cdr3_aa: CASSLVRGRETQYF

v_call: TRBV4-3
d_call: TRBD1
clone_size: NA
cdr3_length: 15
j_call: TRBJ1-2
cdr3_nt: TGCGCCAGCAGCCCTGTCGGGACAGGGGGTAACGGCTACACCTTC
cdr3_aa: CASSPVGTGGNGYTF

v_call: TRBV5-1
d_call: NA
clone_size: NA
cdr3_length: 16
j_call: TRBJ1-6
cdr3_nt: TGCGCCAGCAGCTTGGTAACAGCCAGCTATAATTCACCCCTCCACTTT
cdr3_aa: CASSLVTASYNSPLHF

v_call: TRBV9
d_call: TRBD1
clone_size: NA
cdr3_length: 16
j_call: TRBJ1-2
cdr3_nt: TGTGCCAGCAGCTTTACCGGACAGGGTTGGGACTATGGCTACACCTTC
cdr3_aa: CASSFTGQGWDYGYTF

v_call: TRBV11-2
d_call: TRBD2
clone_size: NA
cdr3_length: 18
j_call: TRBJ2-7
cdr3_nt: TGTGCCAGCAGCCGTACCGCCACTAGCGGGAGGGCCGGGGGGGAGCAGTACTTC
cdr3_aa: CASSRTATSGRAGGEQYF

v_call: TRBV10-1
d_call: TRBD2
clone_size: NA
cdr3_length: 15
j_call: TRBJ2-1
cdr3_nt: TGCGCCAGCAGTCAAACTAGCGTCTCCTACAATGAGCAGTTCTTC
cdr3_aa: CASSQTSVSYNEQFF

v_call: TRBV29-1
d_call: NA
clone_size: NA
cdr3_length: 12
j_call: TRBJ1-2
cdr3_nt: TGCAGCGTTGCCGACAGGAACTATGGCTACACCTTC
cdr3_aa: CSVADRNYGYTF